This T cell receptor (beta chain) appears in the sequencing data of a study of blood T cells in healthy people across ages. As for the study in general: Template switching captured about one barcoded beta molecule per two T cells.

Many counts were recorded for this clonotype. Primed by a sample-barcoded 5' primer and a J-beta primer mix, a second PCR proceeded for about 7 to 11 cycles. MiXCR, run by TCRdb on the 5' RACE reads, gives a single entry per CDR3 protein. This table holds some 1.4 million distinct CDR3 sequences, roughly 40% found once. Trimming removed 1 base from V and 6 bases from J, with 6 bases in between. Germline-derived CDR1 and CDR2 are SEHNR and FQNEAQ (reference sequence). The CDR3 has 12 amino acids. Every donor contributed about 10 milliliters of peripheral blood by blood draw. The V gene is TRBV7-9, the J gene TRBJ1-2; D is undetermined. Specimen: blood. This receptor was obtained from a woman between 18 and 29 years old in good health. This CDR3 is CASSLGGNGYTF. CDR3 sequence (DNA): TGTGCCAGCAGCTTAGGAGGGAATGGCTACACCTTC.